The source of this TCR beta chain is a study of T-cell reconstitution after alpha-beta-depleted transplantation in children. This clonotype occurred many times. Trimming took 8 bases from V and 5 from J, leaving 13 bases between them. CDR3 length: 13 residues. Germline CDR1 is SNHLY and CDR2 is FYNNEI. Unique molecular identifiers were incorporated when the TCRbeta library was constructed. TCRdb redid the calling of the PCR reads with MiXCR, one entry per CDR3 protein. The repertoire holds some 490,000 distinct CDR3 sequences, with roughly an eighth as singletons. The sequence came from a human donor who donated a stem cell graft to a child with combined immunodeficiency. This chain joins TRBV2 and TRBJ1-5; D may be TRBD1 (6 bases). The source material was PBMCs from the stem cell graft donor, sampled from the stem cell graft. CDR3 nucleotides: TGTGCCAGCGGAGGGGGGTTCGATCAGCCCCAGCATTTT. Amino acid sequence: CASGGGFDQPQHF. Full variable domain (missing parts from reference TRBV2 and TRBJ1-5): EPEVTQTPSHQVTQMGQEVILRCVPISNHLYFYWYRQILGQKVEFLVSFYNNEISEKSEIFDDQFSVERPDGSNFTLKIRSTKLEDSAMYFCASGGGFDQPQHFGDGTRLSIL.